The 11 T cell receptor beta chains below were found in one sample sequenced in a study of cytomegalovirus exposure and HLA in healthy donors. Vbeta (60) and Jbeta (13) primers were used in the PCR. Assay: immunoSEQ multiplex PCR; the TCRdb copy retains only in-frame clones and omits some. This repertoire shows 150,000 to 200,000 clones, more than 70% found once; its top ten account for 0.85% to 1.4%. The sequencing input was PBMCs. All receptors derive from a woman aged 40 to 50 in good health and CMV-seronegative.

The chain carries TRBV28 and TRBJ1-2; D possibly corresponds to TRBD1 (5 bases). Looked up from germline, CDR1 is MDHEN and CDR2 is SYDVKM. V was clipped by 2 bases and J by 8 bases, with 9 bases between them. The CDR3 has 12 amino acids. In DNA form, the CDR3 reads TGTGCCAGCAGTTTACAGGGAGGAGGCTACACCTTC. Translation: CASSLQGGGYTF.

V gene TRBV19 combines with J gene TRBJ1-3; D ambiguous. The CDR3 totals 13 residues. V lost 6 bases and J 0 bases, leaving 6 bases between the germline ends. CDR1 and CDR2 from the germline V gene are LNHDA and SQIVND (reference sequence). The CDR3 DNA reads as TGTGCCAGTAGCCCTAACTCTGGAAACACCATATATTTT. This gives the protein CASSPNSGNTIYF. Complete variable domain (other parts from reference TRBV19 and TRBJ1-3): DGGITQSPKYLFRKEGQNVTLSCEQNLNHDAMYWYRQDPGQGLRLIYYSQIVNDFQKGDIAEGYSVSREKKESFPLTVTSAQKNPTAFYLCASSPNSGNTIYFGEGSWLTVV.

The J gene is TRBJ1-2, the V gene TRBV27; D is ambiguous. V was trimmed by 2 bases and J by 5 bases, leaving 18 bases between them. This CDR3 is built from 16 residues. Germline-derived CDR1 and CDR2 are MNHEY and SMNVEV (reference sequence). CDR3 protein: CASSLAGRGLVYGYTF. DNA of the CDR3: TGTGCCAGCAGTTTAGCTGGGCGGGGTCTCGTTTATGGCTACACCTTC.

The CDR3 bases are TGTGCCAGCAGCCAAGGGTACGGGACAGCTCAAGAGACCCAGTACTTC. Translating gives CASSQGYGTAQETQYF. The rearrangement uses TRBV14 and TRBJ2-5; 7 bases fit TRBD1. The V segment lost 1 base and the J segment 2 bases; nucleotides outside the gene matches: 7. The CDR3 has 16 amino acids. The germline CDR1 and CDR2 sequences are SGHDN and FVKESK.

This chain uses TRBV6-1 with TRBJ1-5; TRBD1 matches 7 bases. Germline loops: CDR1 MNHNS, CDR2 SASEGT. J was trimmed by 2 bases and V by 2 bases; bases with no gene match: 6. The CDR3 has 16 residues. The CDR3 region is CASSENDRVGNQPQHF. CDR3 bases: TGTGCCAGCAGTGAAAATGACAGGGTGGGCAATCAGCCCCAGCATTTT.

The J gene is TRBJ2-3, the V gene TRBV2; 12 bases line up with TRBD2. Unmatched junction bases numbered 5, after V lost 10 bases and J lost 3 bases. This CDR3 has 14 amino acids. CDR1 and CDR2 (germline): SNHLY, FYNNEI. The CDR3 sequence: CAIRTSGNTDTQYF. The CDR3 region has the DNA TGTGCCATTCGGACTAGCGGGAATACAGATACGCAGTATTTT.

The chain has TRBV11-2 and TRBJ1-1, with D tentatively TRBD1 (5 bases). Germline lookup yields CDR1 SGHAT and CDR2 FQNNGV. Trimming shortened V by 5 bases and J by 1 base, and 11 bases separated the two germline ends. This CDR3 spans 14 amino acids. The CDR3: CASSRGSGNTEAFF. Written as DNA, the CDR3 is TGTGCCAGCAGCAGGGGCTCCGGGAACACTGAAGCTTTCTTT.

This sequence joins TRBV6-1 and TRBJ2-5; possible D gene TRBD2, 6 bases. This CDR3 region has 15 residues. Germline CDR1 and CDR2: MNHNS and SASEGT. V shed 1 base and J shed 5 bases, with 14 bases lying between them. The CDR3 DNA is TGTGCCAGCAGTGAAGGGAGGGCCGGGGTGGAGACCCAGTACTTC. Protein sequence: CASSEGRAGVETQYF.

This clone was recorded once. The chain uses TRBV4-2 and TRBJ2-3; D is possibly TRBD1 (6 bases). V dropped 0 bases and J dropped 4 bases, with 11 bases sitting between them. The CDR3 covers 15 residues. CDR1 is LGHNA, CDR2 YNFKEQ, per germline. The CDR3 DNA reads TGTGCCAGCAGCCAAGACAGGGGCCCTTCAGATACGCAGTATTTT. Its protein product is CASSQDRGPSDTQYF.

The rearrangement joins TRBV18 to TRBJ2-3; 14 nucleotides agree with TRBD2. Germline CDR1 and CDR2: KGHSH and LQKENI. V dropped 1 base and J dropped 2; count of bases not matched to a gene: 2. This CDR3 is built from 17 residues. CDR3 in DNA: TGTGCCAGCTCACCACGGACTAGCGGGAGGACCACAGATACGCAGTATTTT. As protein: CASSPRTSGRTTDTQYF.

CDR3 in DNA: TGTGCCAGCAGCTTGGAGGGGACAGGGTTCGTCTACGAGCAGTACGTC. It yields the protein CASSLEGTGFVYEQYV. The genes are TRBV5-8 and TRBJ2-7; 9 nucleotides agree with TRBD1. Germline CDR1 reads SGHTS; CDR2 reads YDEGEE. V lost 0 bases to trimming and J lost 3 bases; unmatched junction nucleotides: 7. The CDR3 sequence is 16 residues long.